The rows below give T cell receptor beta chains drawn from one sample of a study of T cell repertoires in cytomegalovirus infection. From the reads, TCRdb called clonotypes with MiXCR, one entry per CDR3 protein. The table records 210,000 or so distinct CDR3 sequences, 5% to 8.5% of them present only once. Specimen: PBMCs. The receptors were gathered from a human donor in good health (CMV status not recorded). Some clones in this sample may be carry-over from other donors' samples. CDR3s include the opening cysteine and the closing phenylalanine or tryptophan. D genes are given only for firm matches. For some rows the clone size is stated as once, few or many, or as a class when expanded; others skip it.

clone_size: many
j_call: TRBJ2-3
v_call: TRBV27
d_call: NA
cdr3_aa: CASNLDKRTDTQYF
cdr3_nt: TGTGCCAGCAACCTGGACAAGCGCACAGATACGCAGTATTTT

clone_size: NA
j_call: TRBJ2-5
v_call: TRBV11-2
d_call: NA
cdr3_aa: CASSLEWQGANQETQYF
cdr3_nt: TGTGCCAGCAGCTTAGAGTGGCAAGGGGCTAACCAAGAGACCCAGTACTTC

clone_size: few
j_call: TRBJ2-5
v_call: TRBV5-4
d_call: NA
cdr3_aa: CASSGWGGETQYF
cdr3_nt: TGTGCCAGCAGCGGGTGGGGAGGAGAGACCCAGTACTTC

clone_size: many
j_call: TRBJ1-1
v_call: TRBV7-2
d_call: NA
cdr3_aa: CASSLEVGLNTEAFF
cdr3_nt: TGTGCCAGCAGCTTAGAAGTGGGGCTGAACACTGAAGCTTTCTTT

clone_size: many
j_call: TRBJ1-2
v_call: TRBV7-2
d_call: NA
cdr3_aa: CASSFRDPDGYTF
cdr3_nt: TGTGCCAGCAGCTTTAGGGACCCTGATGGCTACACCTTC

clone_size: many
j_call: TRBJ2-7
v_call: TRBV7-2
d_call: NA
cdr3_aa: CASSLSRSELQQYF
cdr3_nt: TGTGCCAGCAGCTTATCCCGGTCCGAGTTGCAGCAGTACTTC

clone_size: many
j_call: TRBJ1-3
v_call: TRBV7-2
d_call: NA
cdr3_aa: CASSLGGGNTIYF
cdr3_nt: TGTGCCAGCAGCCTAGGGGGGGGAAACACCATATATTTT

clone_size: NA
j_call: TRBJ2-1
v_call: TRBV25-1
d_call: TRBD1
cdr3_aa: CASASGGEPKPGYNEQFF
cdr3_nt: TGTGCCAGCGCTTCAGGGGGCGAGCCGAAGCCCGGCTACAATGAGCAGTTCTTC

clone_size: many
j_call: TRBJ1-1
v_call: TRBV7-2
d_call: NA
cdr3_aa: CASSSSGPSEAFF
cdr3_nt: NA

clone_size: many
j_call: TRBJ2-7
v_call: TRBV6-2/TRBV6-3
d_call: NA
cdr3_aa: CASTPKGTPETYEQYF
cdr3_nt: TGTGCCAGCACACCCAAGGGAACACCGGAGACCTACGAGCAGTACTTC

clone_size: many
j_call: TRBJ2-7
v_call: TRBV6-1
d_call: NA
cdr3_aa: CASSAQGLGQYF
cdr3_nt: TGTGCCAGCAGCGCCCAAGGGCTAGGGCAGTACTTC

clone_size: NA
j_call: TRBJ2-6
v_call: TRBV6-5
d_call: NA
cdr3_aa: CAGSYLPSGANVLTF
cdr3_nt: TGTGCCGGCAGTTACCTCCCCTCTGGGGCCAACGTCCTGACTTTC

clone_size: many
j_call: TRBJ1-5
v_call: TRBV20-1
d_call: NA
cdr3_aa: CSANGAGQPQHF
cdr3_nt: TGCAGTGCTAACGGGGCAGGGCAGCCCCAGCATTTT

clone_size: many
j_call: TRBJ2-3
v_call: TRBV6-6
d_call: NA
cdr3_aa: CASTQAQGTNTQYF
cdr3_nt: TGTGCCAGCACCCAGGCTCAGGGAACAAATACGCAGTATTTT

clone_size: many
j_call: TRBJ1-1
v_call: TRBV14
d_call: NA
cdr3_aa: CASSYTPNTEAFF
cdr3_nt: TGTGCCAGCAGCTATACACCGAACACTGAAGCTTTCTTT

clone_size: many
j_call: TRBJ2-1
v_call: TRBV7-2
d_call: TRBD2
cdr3_aa: CASSLKGGGVNEQFF
cdr3_nt: TGTGCCAGCAGCTTAAAGGGCGGGGGAGTCAATGAGCAGTTCTTC

clone_size: many
j_call: TRBJ1-5
v_call: TRBV7-2
d_call: TRBD1
cdr3_aa: CASSLTGTGVGQPQHF
cdr3_nt: TGTGCCAGCAGCTTGACCGGGACAGGGGTGGGTCAGCCCCAGCATTTT

clone_size: few
j_call: TRBJ1-1
v_call: TRBV19
d_call: NA
cdr3_aa: CASSIDGGMNTEAFF
cdr3_nt: TGTGCCAGTAGTATAGATGGGGGCATGAACACTGAAGCTTTCTTT

clone_size: many
j_call: TRBJ2-5
v_call: TRBV7-2
d_call: TRBD1
cdr3_aa: CASSRDRGETQYF
cdr3_nt: TGTGCCAGCAGCCGGGACAGGGGAGAGACCCAGTACTTC

clone_size: few
j_call: TRBJ2-3
v_call: TRBV7-2
d_call: NA
cdr3_aa: CASSSQGYTDTQYF
cdr3_nt: TGTGCCAGCAGCTCCCAGGGTTACACAGATACGCAGTATTTT

clone_size: many
j_call: TRBJ2-7
v_call: TRBV7-2
d_call: NA
cdr3_aa: CASSLRQTYEQYF
cdr3_nt: TGTGCCAGCAGCTTGCGTCAGACCTACGAGCAGTACTTC

clone_size: many
j_call: TRBJ2-1
v_call: TRBV30
d_call: NA
cdr3_aa: CAWSVYGYNEQFF
cdr3_nt: TGTGCCTGGAGTGTCTATGGATACAATGAGCAGTTCTTC

clone_size: many
j_call: TRBJ1-1
v_call: TRBV2
d_call: NA
cdr3_aa: CASSERGWHPNTEAFF
cdr3_nt: TGTGCCAGCAGTGAGCGGGGATGGCATCCGAACACTGAAGCTTTCTTT

clone_size: NA
j_call: TRBJ1-2
v_call: TRBV29-1
d_call: TRBD1
cdr3_aa: CSDRQGDGYTF
cdr3_nt: TGCAGCGACCGACAGGGCGATGGCTACACCTTC

clone_size: few
j_call: TRBJ2-2
v_call: TRBV5-5
d_call: NA
cdr3_aa: CASSWGLANTGELFF
cdr3_nt: TGTGCCAGCAGCTGGGGACTGGCGAACACCGGGGAGCTGTTTTTT

clone_size: NA
j_call: TRBJ2-6
v_call: TRBV20-1
d_call: TRBD2
cdr3_aa: CSASGLAGGRGANVLTF
cdr3_nt: TGCAGTGCTAGTGGACTAGCGGGGGGGAGAGGGGCCAACGTCCTGACTTTC

clone_size: few
j_call: TRBJ1-5
v_call: TRBV3-1
d_call: NA
cdr3_aa: CASSQEGRVGNQPQHF
cdr3_nt: TGTGCCAGCAGCCAAGAAGGCAGGGTTGGCAATCAGCCCCAGCATTTT

clone_size: many
j_call: TRBJ2-7
v_call: TRBV15
d_call: TRBD1
cdr3_aa: CATSRGGARTGTYEQYF
cdr3_nt: TGTGCCACCAGCAGAGGAGGGGCCAGGACAGGGACCTACGAGCAGTACTTC

clone_size: many
j_call: TRBJ2-7
v_call: TRBV10-3
d_call: NA
cdr3_aa: CAISDPGPYEQYF
cdr3_nt: TGTGCCATCAGTGATCCCGGGCCATACGAGCAGTACTTC